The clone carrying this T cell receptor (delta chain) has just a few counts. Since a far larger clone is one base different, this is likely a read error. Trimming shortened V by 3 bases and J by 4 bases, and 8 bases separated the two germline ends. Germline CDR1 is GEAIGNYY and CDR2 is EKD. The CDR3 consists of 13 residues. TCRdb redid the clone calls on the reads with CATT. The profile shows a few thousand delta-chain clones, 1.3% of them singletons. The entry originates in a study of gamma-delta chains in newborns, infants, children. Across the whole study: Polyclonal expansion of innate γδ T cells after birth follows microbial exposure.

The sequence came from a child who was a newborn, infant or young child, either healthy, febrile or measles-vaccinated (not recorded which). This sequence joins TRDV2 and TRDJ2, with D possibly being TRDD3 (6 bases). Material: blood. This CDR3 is CACDSWGTAQLFF. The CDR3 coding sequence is TGTGCCTGTGACTCCTGGGGGACAGCACAACTCTTCTTT.